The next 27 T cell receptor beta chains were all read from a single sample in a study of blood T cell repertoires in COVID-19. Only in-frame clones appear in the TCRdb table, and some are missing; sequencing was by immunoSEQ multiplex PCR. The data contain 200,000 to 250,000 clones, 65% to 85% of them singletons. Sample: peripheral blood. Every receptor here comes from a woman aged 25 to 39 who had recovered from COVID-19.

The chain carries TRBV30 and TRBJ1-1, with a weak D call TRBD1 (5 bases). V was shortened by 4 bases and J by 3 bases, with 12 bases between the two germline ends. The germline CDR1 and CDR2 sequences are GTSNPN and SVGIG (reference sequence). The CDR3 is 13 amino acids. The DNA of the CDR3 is TGTGCCTGGATCGGAGGGGCGGACACTGAAGCTTTCTTT. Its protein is CAWIGGADTEAFF.

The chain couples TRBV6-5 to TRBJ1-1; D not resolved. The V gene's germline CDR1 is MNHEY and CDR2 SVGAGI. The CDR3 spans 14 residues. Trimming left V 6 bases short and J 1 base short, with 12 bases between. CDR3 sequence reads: CASRGVGRNTEAFF. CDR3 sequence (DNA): TGTGCCAGCAGGGGTGTGGGGAGGAACACTGAAGCTTTCTTT.

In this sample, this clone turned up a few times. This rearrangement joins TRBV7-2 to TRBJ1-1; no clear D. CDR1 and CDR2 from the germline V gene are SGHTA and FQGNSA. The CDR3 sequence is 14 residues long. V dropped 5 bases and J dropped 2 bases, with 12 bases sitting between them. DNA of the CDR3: TGTGCCAGCAGCCTCGGGAGGGCTAACACTGAAGCTTTCTTT. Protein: CASSLGRANTEAFF. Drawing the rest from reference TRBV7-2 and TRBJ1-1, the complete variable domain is GAGVSQSPSNKVTEKGKDVELRCDPISGHTALYWYRQSLGQGLEFLIYFQGNSAPDKSGLPSDRFSAERTGGSVSTLTIQRTQQEDSAVYLCASSLGRANTEAFFGQGTRLTVV.

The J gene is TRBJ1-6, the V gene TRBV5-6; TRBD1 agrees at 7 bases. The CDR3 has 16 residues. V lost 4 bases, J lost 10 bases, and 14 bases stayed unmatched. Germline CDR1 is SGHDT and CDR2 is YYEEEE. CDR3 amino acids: CASSPIGQGGGSPLHF. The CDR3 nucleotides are TGTGCCAGCAGCCCCATTGGCCAGGGGGGCGGATCACCCCTCCACTTT.

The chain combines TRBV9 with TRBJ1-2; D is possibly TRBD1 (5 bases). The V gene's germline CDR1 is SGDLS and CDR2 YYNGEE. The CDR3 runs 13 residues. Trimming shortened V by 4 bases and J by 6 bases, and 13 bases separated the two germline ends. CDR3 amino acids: CASSFGTGDGYTF. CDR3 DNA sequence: TGTGCCAGCAGCTTCGGGACTGGGGATGGCTACACCTTC.

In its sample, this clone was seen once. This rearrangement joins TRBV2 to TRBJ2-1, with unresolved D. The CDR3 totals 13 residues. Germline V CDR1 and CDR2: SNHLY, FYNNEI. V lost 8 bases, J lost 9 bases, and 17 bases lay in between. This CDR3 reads CASLFMGTGEQFF. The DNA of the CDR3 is TGTGCCAGCCTTTTCATGGGTACGGGTGAGCAGTTCTTC.

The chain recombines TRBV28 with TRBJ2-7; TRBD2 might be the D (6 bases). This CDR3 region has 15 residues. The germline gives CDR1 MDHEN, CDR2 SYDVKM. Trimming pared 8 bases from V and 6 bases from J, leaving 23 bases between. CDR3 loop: CASGLTRDARGEQYF. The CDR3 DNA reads TGTGCCAGCGGACTAACCCGGGACGCCCGCGGCGAGCAGTACTTC.

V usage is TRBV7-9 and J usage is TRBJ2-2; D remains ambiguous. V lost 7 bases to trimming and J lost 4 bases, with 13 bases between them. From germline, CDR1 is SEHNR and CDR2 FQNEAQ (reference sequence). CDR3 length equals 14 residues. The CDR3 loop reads CASTFFLGTGELFF. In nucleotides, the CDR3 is TGTGCCAGCACTTTCTTTCTCGGCACCGGGGAGCTGTTTTTT.

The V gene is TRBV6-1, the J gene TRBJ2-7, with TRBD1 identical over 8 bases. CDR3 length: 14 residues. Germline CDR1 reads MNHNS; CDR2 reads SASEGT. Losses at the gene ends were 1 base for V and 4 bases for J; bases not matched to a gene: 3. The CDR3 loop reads CASSEGTGWYEQYF. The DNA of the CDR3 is TGTGCCAGCAGTGAAGGGACAGGGTGGTACGAGCAGTACTTC.

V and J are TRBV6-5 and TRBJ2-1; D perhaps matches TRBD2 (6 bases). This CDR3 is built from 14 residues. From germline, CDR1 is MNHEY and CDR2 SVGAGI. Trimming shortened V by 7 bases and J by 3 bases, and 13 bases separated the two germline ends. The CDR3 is CASNNLGGYNEQFF. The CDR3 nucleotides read TGTGCCAGCAATAACCTCGGGGGCTACAATGAGCAGTTCTTC.

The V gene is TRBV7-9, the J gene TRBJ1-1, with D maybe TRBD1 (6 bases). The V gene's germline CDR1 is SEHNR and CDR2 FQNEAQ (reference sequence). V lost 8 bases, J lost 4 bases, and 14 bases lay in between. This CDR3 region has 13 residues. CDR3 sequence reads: CASARAGATEAFF. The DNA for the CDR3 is TGTGCCAGCGCCAGGGCGGGGGCCACTGAAGCTTTCTTT.

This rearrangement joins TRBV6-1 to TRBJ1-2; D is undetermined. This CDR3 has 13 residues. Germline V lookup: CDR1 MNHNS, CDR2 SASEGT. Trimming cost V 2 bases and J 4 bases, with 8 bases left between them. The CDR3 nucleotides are TGTGCCAGCAGTGAACGGAGGTCCTATGGCTACACCTTC. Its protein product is CASSERRSYGYTF.

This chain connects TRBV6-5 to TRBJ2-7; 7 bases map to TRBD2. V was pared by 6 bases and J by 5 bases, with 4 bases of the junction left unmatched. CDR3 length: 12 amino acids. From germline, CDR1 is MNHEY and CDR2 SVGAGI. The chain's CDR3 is CASSRGGDEQYF. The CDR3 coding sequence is TGTGCCAGCAGCCGCGGGGGAGACGAGCAGTACTTC.

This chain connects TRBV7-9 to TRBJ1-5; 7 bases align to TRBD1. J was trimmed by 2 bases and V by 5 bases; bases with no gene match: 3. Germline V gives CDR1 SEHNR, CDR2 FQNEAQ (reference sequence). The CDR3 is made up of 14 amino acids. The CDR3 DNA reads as TGTGCCAGCAGCACTACAGGGGGCAATCAGCCCCAGCATTTT. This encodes CASSTTGGNQPQHF. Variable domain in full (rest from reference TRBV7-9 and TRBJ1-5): DTGVSQNPRHKITKRGQNVTFRCDPISEHNRLYWYRQTLGQGPEFLTYFQNEAQLEKSRLLSDRFSAERPKGSFSTLEIQRTEQGDSAMYLCASSTTGGNQPQHFGDGTRLSIL.

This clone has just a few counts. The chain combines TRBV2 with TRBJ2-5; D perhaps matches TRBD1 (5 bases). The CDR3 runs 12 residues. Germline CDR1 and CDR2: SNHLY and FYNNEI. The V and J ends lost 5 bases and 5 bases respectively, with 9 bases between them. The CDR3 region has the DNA TGTGCCAGCAGTTACAGGCCCGAGACCCAGTACTTC. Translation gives CASSYRPETQYF.

The CDR3 sequence: CASNRGPGANVLTF. The CDR3 coding sequence is TGTGCCAGCAATAGGGGGCCTGGGGCCAACGTCCTGACTTTC. The genes are TRBV11-1 and TRBJ2-6, with TRBD1 identical over 7 bases. Trimming cost V 7 bases and J 2 bases; bases outside gene matches: 2. From germline, CDR1 is SGHAT and CDR2 FQDESV (reference sequence). This CDR3 is 14 amino acids long.

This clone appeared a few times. The CDR3 here is CASSLRLAGSTDTQYF. As DNA, the CDR3 is TGTGCCAGCAGCTTAAGACTAGCGGGATCCACAGATACGCAGTATTTT. The chain carries TRBV11-2 and TRBJ2-3, with 11 bases that match TRBD2. CDR1 and CDR2 (germline): SGHAT, FQNNGV. V was clipped by 2 bases and J by 2 bases; unmatched bases: 3. The CDR3 has 16 amino acids.

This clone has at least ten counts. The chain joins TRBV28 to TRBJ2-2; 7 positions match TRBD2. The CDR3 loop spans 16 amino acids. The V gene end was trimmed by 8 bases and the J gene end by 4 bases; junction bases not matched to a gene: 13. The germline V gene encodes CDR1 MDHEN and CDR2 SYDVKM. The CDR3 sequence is CASLGVGRESTGELFF. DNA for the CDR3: TGTGCCAGCCTGGGGGTAGGGCGGGAGAGCACCGGGGAGCTGTTTTTT.

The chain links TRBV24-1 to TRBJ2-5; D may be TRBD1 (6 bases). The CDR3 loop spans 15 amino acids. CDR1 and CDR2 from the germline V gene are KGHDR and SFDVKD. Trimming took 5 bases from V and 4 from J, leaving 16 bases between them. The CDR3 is CATSARGQSGETQYF. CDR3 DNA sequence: TGTGCCACCAGTGCCAGGGGCCAGAGTGGAGAGACCCAGTACTTC.

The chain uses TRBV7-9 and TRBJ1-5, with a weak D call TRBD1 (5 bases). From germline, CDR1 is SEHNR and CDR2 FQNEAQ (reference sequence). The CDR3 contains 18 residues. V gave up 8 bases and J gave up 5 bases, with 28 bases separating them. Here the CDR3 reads CASGSGGGHQRRYQPQHF. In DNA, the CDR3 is TGTGCCAGCGGATCCGGGGGAGGACATCAAAGACGGTATCAGCCCCAGCATTTT.

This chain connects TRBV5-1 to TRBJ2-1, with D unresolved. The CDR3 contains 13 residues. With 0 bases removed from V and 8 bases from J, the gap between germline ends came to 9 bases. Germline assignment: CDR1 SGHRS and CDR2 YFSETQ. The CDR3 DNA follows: TGCGCCAGCAGCTTGGTTCCCGTTGATGAGCAGTTCTTC. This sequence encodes CASSLVPVDEQFF.

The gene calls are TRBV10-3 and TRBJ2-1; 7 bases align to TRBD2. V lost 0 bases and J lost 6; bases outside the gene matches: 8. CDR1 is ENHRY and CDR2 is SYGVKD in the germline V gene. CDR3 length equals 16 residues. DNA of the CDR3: TGTGCCATCAGTGAGTCATCGGGGACTACGATCAATGAGCAGTTCTTC. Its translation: CAISESSGTTINEQFF.

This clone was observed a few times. CDR3 loop: CASRRDGNDQPQHF. The CDR3 nucleotides read TGTGCCAGTCGGCGGGATGGCAATGATCAGCCCCAGCATTTT. J is TRBJ1-5 and V is TRBV19; D is unclear. The V end was cut by 8 bases, the J end by 5 bases, with 16 bases between. From germline, CDR1 is LNHDA and CDR2 SQIVND (reference sequence). The CDR3 has 14 amino acids.

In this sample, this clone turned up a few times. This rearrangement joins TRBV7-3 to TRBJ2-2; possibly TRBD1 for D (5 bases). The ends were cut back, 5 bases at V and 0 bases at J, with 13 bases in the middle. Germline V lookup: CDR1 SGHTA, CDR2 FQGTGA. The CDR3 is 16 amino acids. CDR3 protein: CASSRGGAANTGELFF. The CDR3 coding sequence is TGTGCCAGCAGCAGGGGTGGGGCGGCGAACACCGGGGAGCTGTTTTTT.

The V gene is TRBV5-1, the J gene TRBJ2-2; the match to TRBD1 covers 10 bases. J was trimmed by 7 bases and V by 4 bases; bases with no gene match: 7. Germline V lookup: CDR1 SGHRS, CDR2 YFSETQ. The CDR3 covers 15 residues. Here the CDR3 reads CASSTGTGVNGELFF. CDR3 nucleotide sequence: TGCGCCAGCAGCACCGGGACAGGGGTTAACGGGGAGCTGTTTTTT.

The CDR3 protein is CASSLEFLAGVPETQYF. The CDR3 bases are TGTGCCAGCAGCTTAGAGTTCCTAGCGGGAGTTCCAGAGACCCAGTACTTC. The chain has TRBV7-9 and TRBJ2-5; TRBD2 matches at 10 bases. The CDR3 loop spans 17 amino acids. Germline assignment: CDR1 SEHNR and CDR2 FQNEAQ (reference sequence). V lost 1 base, J lost 4 bases, and 9 bases stayed unmatched.

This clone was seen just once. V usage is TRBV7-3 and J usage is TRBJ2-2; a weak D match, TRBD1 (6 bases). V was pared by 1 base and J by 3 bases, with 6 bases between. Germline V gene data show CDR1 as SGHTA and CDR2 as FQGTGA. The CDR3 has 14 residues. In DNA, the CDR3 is TGTGCCAGCAGCTTAAACAGGGACACCGGGGAGCTGTTTTTT. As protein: CASSLNRDTGELFF.